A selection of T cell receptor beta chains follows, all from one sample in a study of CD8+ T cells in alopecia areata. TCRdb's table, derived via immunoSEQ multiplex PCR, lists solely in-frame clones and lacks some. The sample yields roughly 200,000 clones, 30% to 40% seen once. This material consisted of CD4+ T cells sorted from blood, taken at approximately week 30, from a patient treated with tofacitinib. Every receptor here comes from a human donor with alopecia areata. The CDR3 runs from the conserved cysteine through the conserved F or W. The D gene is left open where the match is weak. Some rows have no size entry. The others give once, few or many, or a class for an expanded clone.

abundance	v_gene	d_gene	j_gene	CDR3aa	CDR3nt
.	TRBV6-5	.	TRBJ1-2	CASSYGEGVYGYTF	TGTGCCAGCAGTTACGGGGAGGGAGTCTATGGCTACACCTTC
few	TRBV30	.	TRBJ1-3	CAWSAAFSGNTIYF	TGTGCCTGGAGTGCGGCCTTCTCTGGAAACACCATATATTTT
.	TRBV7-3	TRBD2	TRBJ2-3	CASSLMGAGVGNTQYF	TGTGCCAGCAGCTTAATGGGTGCGGGAGTGGGGAATACGCAGTATTTT
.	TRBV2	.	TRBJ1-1	CASSEILDTEAFF	TGTGCCAGCAGTGAAATCCTGGACACTGAAGCTTTCTTT
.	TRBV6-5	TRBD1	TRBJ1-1	CASSRQGTEAFF	TGTGCCAGCAGCAGACAGGGCACTGAAGCTTTCTTT
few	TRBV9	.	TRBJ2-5	CASSVAGSGSQETQYF	TGTGCCAGCAGCGTAGCGGGTAGCGGAAGCCAAGAGACCCAGTACTTC
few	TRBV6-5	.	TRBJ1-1	CASRGVTEAFF	TGTGCCAGCCGGGGGGTCACTGAAGCTTTCTTT
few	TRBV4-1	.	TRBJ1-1	CASSQRYGVRGNTEAFF	TGCGCCAGCAGCCAACGCTACGGTGTCAGGGGGAACACTGAAGCTTTCTTT
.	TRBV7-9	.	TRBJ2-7	CASSSGWDAWSYEQYF	TGTGCCAGCAGCTCTGGATGGGACGCCTGGTCCTACGAGCAGTACTTC
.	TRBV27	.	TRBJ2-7	CASTQTGHEQYF	TGTGCCAGCACCCAGACAGGACACGAGCAGTACTTC
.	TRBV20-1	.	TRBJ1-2	CSARSYPGYTF	TGCAGTGCTCGTTCCTATCCCGGCTACACCTTC
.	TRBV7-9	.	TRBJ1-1	CASSTRDYTEAFF	TGTGCCAGCAGCACCAGGGACTACACTGAAGCTTTCTTT
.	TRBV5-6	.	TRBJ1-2	CASNPAGNYGYTF	TGTGCCAGCAACCCCGCAGGGAACTATGGCTACACCTTC
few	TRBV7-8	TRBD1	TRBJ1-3	CASSSTTGAAGNTIYF	TGTGCCAGCAGCTCGACTACAGGGGCGGCGGGAAACACCATATATTTT
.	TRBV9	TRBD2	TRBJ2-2	CASSGPRTSGRDFARELFF	TGTGCCAGCAGCGGACCCCGGACTAGCGGGAGGGACTTTGCCCGGGAGCTGTTTTTT
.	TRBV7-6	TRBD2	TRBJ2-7	CASSLTRAGSGYEQYF	TGTGCCAGCAGCTTAACTCGAGCGGGGTCAGGCTACGAGCAGTACTTC
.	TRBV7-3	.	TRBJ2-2	CASSPSGTGELFF	TGTGCCAGCAGCCCAAGCGGTACCGGGGAGCTGTTTTTT
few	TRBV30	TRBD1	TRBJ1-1	CAWRQGGTEAFF	TGTGCCTGGCGACAGGGAGGAACTGAAGCTTTCTTT
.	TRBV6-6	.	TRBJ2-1	CASMGPEQFF	TGTGCCAGCATGGGGCCTGAGCAGTTCTTC
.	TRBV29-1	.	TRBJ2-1	CSVVAQARMNEQFF	TGCAGCGTTGTGGCACAGGCCAGGATGAATGAGCAGTTCTTC
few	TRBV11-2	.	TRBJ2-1	CASSLYGTSGSNEQFF	TGTGCCAGCAGCTTATATGGGACGTCGGGCTCCAATGAGCAGTTCTTC
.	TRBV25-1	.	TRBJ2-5	CASSEANQETQYF	TGTGCCAGCAGTGAGGCAAATCAAGAGACCCAGTACTTC
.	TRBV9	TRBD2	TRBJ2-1	CASSAIAGGVNEQFF	TGTGCCAGCAGCGCCATAGCGGGAGGGGTCAATGAGCAGTTCTTC
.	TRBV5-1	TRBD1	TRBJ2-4	CASSLTGNIQYF	TGCGCCAGCAGCCTGACAGGGAACATTCAGTACTTC
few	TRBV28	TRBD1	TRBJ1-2	CASSSPGTAFNYGYTF	TGTGCCAGCAGTTCTCCCGGGACAGCGTTTAACTATGGCTACACCTTC
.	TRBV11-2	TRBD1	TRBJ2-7	CASSLDARGLTYEQYF	TGTGCCAGCAGCTTGGATGCCAGGGGGCTGACCTACGAGCAGTACTTC
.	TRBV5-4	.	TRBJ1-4	CASSLQGRATNEKLFF	TGTGCCAGCAGCTTGCAAGGGCGAGCAACTAATGAAAAACTGTTTTTT
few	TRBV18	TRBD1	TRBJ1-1	CASSSLGTGELEAEAFF	TGTGCCAGCTCCTCGCTAGGGACAGGAGAGCTTGAGGCTGAAGCTTTCTTT
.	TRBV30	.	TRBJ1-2	CAWTQGGNGYTF	TGTGCCTGGACACAGGGTGGGAATGGCTACACCTTC
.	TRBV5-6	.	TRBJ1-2	CASSLLPNPDSHGYTF	TGTGCCAGCAGCTTACTTCCCAACCCAGACAGCCATGGCTACACCTTC
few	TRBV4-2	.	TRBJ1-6	CASSRIGGERGNSPLHF	TGTGCCAGCAGCCGTATTGGCGGGGAAAGGGGTAATTCACCCCTCCACTTT
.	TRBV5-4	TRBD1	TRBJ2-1	CASSMDRGKHNEQFF	TGTGCCAGCAGCATGGACAGGGGGAAACACAATGAGCAGTTCTTC
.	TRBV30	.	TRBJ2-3	CAWKGFSTDTQYF	TGTGCCTGGAAGGGATTTAGCACAGATACGCAGTATTTT
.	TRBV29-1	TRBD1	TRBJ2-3	CSVDRVTDTQYF	TGCAGCGTCGACAGGGTGACAGATACGCAGTATTTT
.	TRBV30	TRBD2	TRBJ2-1	CAWTSGVGDNEQFF	TGTGCCTGGACTAGCGGGGTCGGGGACAATGAGCAGTTCTTC
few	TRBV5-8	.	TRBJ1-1	CASSSYNRVSNTEAFF	TGTGCCAGCAGCTCGTACAACAGGGTATCAAACACTGAAGCTTTCTTT
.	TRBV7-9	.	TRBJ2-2	CASRSAAGSLSGELFF	TGTGCCAGCAGGTCGGCCGCCGGTAGTTTGTCCGGGGAGCTGTTTTTT
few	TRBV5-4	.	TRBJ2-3	CASSLEGDTQYF	TGTGCCAGCAGCTTGGAGGGGGATACGCAGTATTTT
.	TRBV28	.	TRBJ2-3	CASSLSSTDTQYF	TGTGCCAGCAGTTTAAGTAGCACAGATACGCAGTATTTT
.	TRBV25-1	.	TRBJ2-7	CASSEQGWEQYF	TGTGCCAGCAGTGAACAGGGTTGGGAGCAGTACTTC
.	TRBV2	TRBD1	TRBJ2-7	CASTEGGQGSYEQYF	TGTGCCAGCACCGAGGGGGGACAGGGGTCCTACGAGCAGTACTTC
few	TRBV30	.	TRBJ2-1	CAWIRTRGGNNEQFF	TGTGCCTGGATACGGACCCGAGGCGGCAACAATGAGCAGTTCTTC
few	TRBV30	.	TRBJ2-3	CAWSLVADTQYF	TGTGCCTGGAGCCTAGTAGCAGATACGCAGTATTTT